The T cell receptor (beta chain) under discussion was sequenced for a study of CD8 T cells in cerebrospinal fluid in Alzheimer's disease. Study results and caveats: Expanded clones of at least 3% were commoner in Alzheimer's patients than healthy subjects. EBV-specific clones showed no enrichment in Alzheimer's patients and were not the top expanded clones.

Considering frequency, this clonotype is large. Its antigen is undetermined. This CDR3 comprises 17 residues. CDR1 is MDHEN, CDR2 SYDVKM, per germline. Every participant was in good physical condition without acute infectious disease. TCRdb reanalyzed the 10x single-cell sequencing reads, giving one entry per CDR3 protein sequence and no DNA. Listed are under 2,000 distinct CDR3 sequences; approximately 10% falls within the top ten. The sample was cerebrospinal fluid. The genes are TRBV28 and TRBJ2-6; TCRdb reports TRBD1, a call that lacks DNA to check it against. This sequence originates from a human donor with mild cognitive impairment. The CDR3 here is CASSFETGLPGANVLTF.